The rows below give T cell receptor beta chains drawn from one sample of a study of PD-1 blockade in classical Hodgkin lymphoma. Sequenced by immunoSEQ multiplex PCR; TCRdb stores in-frame clones only, minus some. The repertoire consists of around 100,000 clones, with 75% to 95% occurring once and the leading ten covering approximately 2.9%. The sequenced sample was peripheral blood mononuclear cells (PBMCs), obtained before the fourth cycle of nivolumab. These receptor sequences come from a human donor with classical Hodgkin lymphoma. Both conserved end residues are part of each CDR3. D genes are given only for firm matches. Clone size is shown for a subset of rows, as once, few, many or a class of expanded clone.

. | TRBJ2-7 | TRBD1 | TRBV27 | CASSPGQGYEQYF | TGTGCCAGCAGTCCGGGACAGGGGTACGAGCAGTACTTC
. | TRBJ2-5 | . | TRBV7-9 | CASSSDLGQGTQYF | TGTGCCAGCAGTTCGGACTTGGGGCAGGGGACCCAGTACTTC
. | TRBJ2-1 | . | TRBV4-3 | CASSQDPPGVFYNEQFF | TGCGCCAGCAGCCAAGATCCCCCGGGGGTTTTCTACAATGAGCAGTTCTTC
. | TRBJ2-5 | . | TRBV25-1 | CASSEVGGAGETQYF | TGTGCCAGCAGTGAGGTAGGAGGGGCGGGGGAGACCCAGTACTTC
few | TRBJ2-5 | . | TRBV5-1 | CASSPQVDQETQYF | TGCGCCAGCAGCCCCCAGGTAGACCAAGAGACCCAGTACTTC
few | TRBJ2-7 | . | TRBV10-1 | CASGESGYEQYF | TGCGCCAGCGGGGAATCCGGATACGAGCAGTACTTC
. | TRBJ1-6 | . | TRBV15 | CATSVLRGWSSPLHF | TGTGCCACCAGCGTACTCAGGGGTTGGAGTTCACCCCTCCACTTT
. | TRBJ2-1 | . | TRBV7-2 | CASRLETYNEQFF | TGTGCCAGCAGACTCGAGACTTACAATGAGCAGTTCTTC
. | TRBJ1-2 | . | TRBV19 | CASSDGVGVPARLYGYTF | TGTGCCAGTAGTGACGGGGTAGGAGTGCCCGCCAGGCTCTATGGCTACACCTTC
. | TRBJ1-2 | TRBD1 | TRBV4-2 | CASSHPRTGDPYGYTF | TGTGCCAGCAGCCATCCCAGGACAGGGGATCCCTATGGCTACACCTTC
. | TRBJ1-1 | . | TRBV2 | CASSWGTEAFF | TGTGCCAGCAGTTGGGGCACTGAAGCTTTCTTT
. | TRBJ2-1 | . | TRBV7-9 | CASSPDQGMELKNEQFF | TGTGCCAGCAGCCCAGACCAGGGGATGGAACTTAAAAATGAGCAGTTCTTC
. | TRBJ2-3 | . | TRBV11-3 | CASSLYSDTQYF | TGTGCCAGCAGCTTGTACTCAGATACGCAGTATTTT
. | TRBJ2-5 | TRBD1 | TRBV7-8 | CASSRRTGLETQYF | TGTGCCAGCAGCCGCCGGACAGGGCTAGAGACCCAGTACTTC
. | TRBJ1-4 | TRBD1 | TRBV25-1 | CASSGDRANEKLFF | TGTGCCAGCAGTGGGGACAGGGCTAATGAAAAACTGTTTTTT
. | TRBJ1-6 | . | TRBV4-2 | CASSQDVASPLHF | TGTGCCAGCAGCCAAGATGTGGCTTCACCCCTCCACTTT
. | TRBJ2-4 | . | TRBV5-6 | CASSLPVGGQYF | TGTGCCAGCAGCTTGCCTGTTGGGGGGCAGTACTTC
. | TRBJ2-2 | TRBD1 | TRBV7-8 | CASRPTGGLNTGELFF | TGTGCCAGCAGACCAACAGGGGGCTTAAACACCGGGGAGCTGTTTTTT
. | TRBJ1-5 | TRBD1 | TRBV2 | CASSGDRASNQPQHF | TGTGCCAGCAGTGGGGACAGGGCTAGCAATCAGCCCCAGCATTTT
. | TRBJ1-1 | TRBD1 | TRBV6-6 | CASSWGDSADTEAFF | TGTGCCAGCAGCTGGGGGGACAGTGCTGACACTGAAGCTTTCTTT
. | TRBJ1-2 | TRBD1 | TRBV27 | CASNTGGRYGYTF | TGTGCCAGTAATACAGGGGGTCGGTATGGCTACACCTTC
. | TRBJ2-1 | TRBD2 | TRBV7-2 | CASSSVRAGGPGEQFF | TGTGCCAGCAGCTCAGTACGAGCGGGGGGGCCGGGTGAGCAGTTCTTC
. | TRBJ2-7 | . | TRBV5-6 | CASSLGDPNEQYF | TGTGCCAGCAGCTTGGGCGATCCTAACGAGCAGTACTTC
. | TRBJ2-5 | . | TRBV5-1 | CASSWHLSETQYF | TGCGCCAGCAGCTGGCATCTGTCGGAGACCCAGTACTTC
. | TRBJ2-6 | . | TRBV7-3 | CASSLEGRYFSSGANVLTF | TGTGCCAGCAGCTTAGAGGGCAGATATTTTAGCTCTGGGGCCAACGTCCTGACTTTC
. | TRBJ2-3 | TRBD2 | TRBV5-8 | CASSSGLAGGRTDTQYF | TGTGCCAGCAGCTCCGGACTAGCGGGGGGGAGGACAGATACGCAGTATTTT
. | TRBJ1-1 | . | TRBV29-1 | CSAHAGNTEAFF | TGCAGCGCCCACGCGGGGAACACTGAAGCTTTCTTT
. | TRBJ1-2 | . | TRBV5-1 | CASSLGTDYGYTF | TGCGCCAGCAGCCTTGGGACTGACTATGGCTACACCTTC
. | TRBJ2-6 | TRBD1 | TRBV5-1 | CASSPQAQGAGANVLTF | TGCGCCAGCAGCCCCCAGGCCCAGGGGGCTGGGGCCAACGTCCTGACTTTC
. | TRBJ1-2 | . | TRBV16 | CASSQSFASTAAGYTF | TGTGCCAGCAGCCAATCTTTCGCCAGTACTGCAGCTGGCTACACCTTC